These T cell receptor beta chains were read from a single sample in a study of cytomegalovirus exposure and HLA in healthy donors. Repertoires were generated with immunoSEQ multiplex PCR, while TCRdb's copy carries only in-frame clones and drops some. The sample consists of roughly 180,000 clones, 78% of them appearing once. What was sequenced was PBMCs. The source of these receptors is a female donor in good health and CMV-seronegative. The CDR3 runs from the conserved cysteine through the conserved F or W. D genes are given only for firm matches. Clone sizes are given selectively: once, few, many, or a class where the clone is expanded.

j_call clone_size d_call v_call cdr3_nt cdr3_aa
TRBJ1-4 . TRBD1 TRBV15 TGTGCCACCAGCAGAACCGGGACAGGGCTTGAAAAACTGTTTTTT CATSRTGTGLEKLFF
TRBJ2-7 . . TRBV19 TGTGCCAGTAGTATAAACAGGGCAGGCGAGCAGTACTTC CASSINRAGEQYF
TRBJ1-1 . . TRBV4-1 TGCGCCAGCAGCCCCTCCAGGGTTGTGAACACTGAAGCTTTCTTT CASSPSRVVNTEAFF
TRBJ2-1 . TRBD2 TRBV14 TGTGCCAGCAGCCAGACTAGCGGGGGGGACAATGAGCAGTTCTTC CASSQTSGGDNEQFF
TRBJ2-1 . TRBD1 TRBV2 TGTGCCAGCAGTCTAGTGACAGGGCCCTACAATGAGCAGTTCTTC CASSLVTGPYNEQFF
TRBJ2-7 few . TRBV30 TGTGCCTCGACGGTGGTGGACAATACCTACGAGCAGTACTTC CASTVVDNTYEQYF
TRBJ2-7 . . TRBV6-6 TGTGCCAGCAGCCTCGGGACATACGAGCAGTACTTC CASSLGTYEQYF
TRBJ2-6 . . TRBV5-1 TGCGCCAGCAGCTTGGTGGCCTCTGGGGCCAACGTCCTGACTTTC CASSLVASGANVLTF
TRBJ2-5 . . TRBV30 TGTGCCTGGGGGGCGGAGACCCAGTACTTC CAWGAETQYF
TRBJ2-3 . TRBD2 TRBV5-4 TGTGCCAGCAGCTTGTCCTCGGGGGGGTTGGGAGATACGCAGTATTTT CASSLSSGGLGDTQYF
TRBJ1-4 . . TRBV18 TGTGCCAGCTCACCAGGAGGGAGCGGTGAAAAACTGTTTTTT CASSPGGSGEKLFF
TRBJ2-7 . . TRBV14 TGTGCCAGCAGCGGCCTAGCGAACTACGAGCAGTACTTC CASSGLANYEQYF
TRBJ2-7 . . TRBV4-1 TGCGCCAGCAGCCCGCGGGGACTTGACTACGAGCAGTACTTC CASSPRGLDYEQYF
TRBJ2-7 . . TRBV5-4 TGTGCCAGCAGCTTGCCCCCTTCGCAGGGGACACCCTACGAGCAGTACTTC CASSLPPSQGTPYEQYF
TRBJ2-1 . . TRBV7-9 TGTGCCAGCAGAGCCACGGGCCGGGAATTCTTC CASRATGREFF
TRBJ2-2 . TRBD2 TRBV6-5 TGTGCCAGCAGTTATAACCTAGCGGGGAACACCGGGGAGCTGTTTTTT CASSYNLAGNTGELFF
TRBJ1-5 once TRBD1 TRBV19 TGTGCCAGTAGTACCCTAGACAGGGTCGGCAATCAGCCCCAGCATTTT CASSTLDRVGNQPQHF
TRBJ2-1 . . TRBV7-2 TGTGCCAGCAGCCGCGAAATATCCCCCAATGAGCAGTTCTTC CASSREISPNEQFF
TRBJ2-7 . . TRBV6-5 TGTGCCAGCAGTTATCAGAGGTCCTACGAGCAGTACTTC CASSYQRSYEQYF
TRBJ1-4 . TRBD1 TRBV28 TGTGCCAGCAGGAGAGGGACAGCTAGTTTCGAAAAACTGTTTTTT CASRRGTASFEKLFF
TRBJ1-2 . TRBD1 TRBV2 TGTGCCAGCAGTGAGGACAGGGATGGCGGCTACACCTTC CASSEDRDGGYTF
TRBJ2-3 . . TRBV18 TGTGCCAGCTCACCACCCGGAGCCACAGATACGCAGTATTTT CASSPPGATDTQYF
TRBJ1-1 . . TRBV6-1 TGTGCCAGCAGTCAGGATAAAAACACTGAAGCTTTCTTT CASSQDKNTEAFF
TRBJ2-7 . . TRBV7-2 TGTGCCAGCAGTCGCCGGGGAGAGAACTACGAGCAGTACTTC CASSRRGENYEQYF
TRBJ1-1 . . TRBV9 TGTGCCAGCAGCCCACACCCGGGGAACACTGAAGCTTTCTTT CASSPHPGNTEAFF
TRBJ1-4 . . TRBV19 TGTGCCAGTAGTATAAGACAGGTGTTAAGGGCAACTAATGAAAAACTGTTTTTT CASSIRQVLRATNEKLFF
TRBJ2-7 . . TRBV11-1 TGTGCCAGCAGCAGCACGGGTACCTACGAGCAGTACTTC CASSSTGTYEQYF
TRBJ1-4 few . TRBV13 TGTGCCAGCAGCTTAGGCCGGGGTATGGGGACTAATGAAAAACTGTTTTTT CASSLGRGMGTNEKLFF
TRBJ1-1 . TRBD1 TRBV2 TGTGCCAGCAGCGTACAGGGGGCTGAAGCTTTCTTT CASSVQGAEAFF
TRBJ2-4 . TRBD2 TRBV27 TGTGCCAGCAGCAAGGGGACTAGCGGGACAAACATTCAGTACTTC CASSKGTSGTNIQYF
TRBJ1-2 . . TRBV28 TGTGCCAGCAGTCATCGGGACTACGGCTACACCTTC CASSHRDYGYTF
TRBJ1-4 few . TRBV18 TGTGCCAGCTCACCCCTCCAGGGTCCTAATGAAAAACTGTTTTTT CASSPLQGPNEKLFF
TRBJ2-2 . TRBD1 TRBV6-4 TGTGCCAGCAGAGGAACAGGGGGCACCGGGGAGCTGTTTTTT CASRGTGGTGELFF
TRBJ2-1 . TRBD1 TRBV18 TGTGCCAGCTCAGCGGGACAGGACAATGAGCAGTTCTTC CASSAGQDNEQFF
TRBJ1-4 few . TRBV7-9 TGTGCCAGCAGCTCATCGGGGGGGCGAGGAAAACTGTTTTTT CASSSSGGRGKLFF
TRBJ2-7 . TRBD2 TRBV4-1 TGCGCCAGCAGCCAAGATAGGGGCGGGAGCTCCTACGAGCAGTACTTC CASSQDRGGSSYEQYF
TRBJ1-1 . . TRBV12-5 TGTGCTAGTGGTTTCGACGGGGTCAACACTGAAGCTTTCTTT CASGFDGVNTEAFF
TRBJ1-1 . . TRBV21-1 TGTGCCAGCAGCAAAGTTGAGGGCCCGGGCGCTTACACTGAAGCTTTCTTT CASSKVEGPGAYTEAFF
TRBJ2-3 . . TRBV11-2 TGTGCCAGCAGTCCCAAGAGGGTGTCCACAGATACGCAGTATTTT CASSPKRVSTDTQYF
TRBJ2-7 . . TRBV25-1 TGTGCCAGCAGTGGCGCCGGGACTCCCTACGAGCAGTACTTC CASSGAGTPYEQYF
TRBJ2-1 few TRBD1 TRBV5-5 TGTGCCAGCAGCACCGGACAGGGGGCGAATGAGCAGTTCTTC CASSTGQGANEQFF
TRBJ1-4 few . TRBV9 TGTGCCAGCAGCCCTAGCGGGGGGGGAAGAGGATATGAAAAACTGTTTTTT CASSPSGGGRGYEKLFF
TRBJ1-1 . . TRBV10-1 TGCGCCAGCAGTTGGCCCCATGGGCGGAACACTGAAGCTTTCTTT CASSWPHGRNTEAFF
TRBJ2-7 . TRBD2 TRBV19 TGTGCCAGTACCCCGGGACTAGCGGGATCGGGGGAGCAGTACTTC CASTPGLAGSGEQYF
TRBJ1-5 . . TRBV18 TGTGCCAGCTCACCAAGGGGCAGAAGCAATCAGCCCCAGCATTTT CASSPRGRSNQPQHF
TRBJ1-1 once TRBD1 TRBV18 TGTGCCAGCTCACCACCCGGGACAGGGGTCTATCTAGGAGCTTTCTTT CASSPPGTGVYLGAFF
TRBJ2-7 once TRBD1 TRBV5-6 TGTGCCAGCAGCTTGCTCCGTGCCGGACAGGGGGCGAGGGAGCAGTACTTC CASSLLRAGQGAREQYF
TRBJ1-1 . TRBD1 TRBV20-1 TGCAGTCACAGGGGGACTGAAGCTTTCTTT CSHRGTEAFF
TRBJ2-5 . TRBD1 TRBV19 TGTGCCAGTAGTAGGGACAGGGGCGGAGGAGAGACCCAGTACTTC CASSRDRGGGETQYF
TRBJ2-5 once TRBD1 TRBV25-1 TGTGCCAGCAGTGAATCCAACAGGGGCGGGGAGACCCAGTACTTC CASSESNRGGETQYF
TRBJ1-2 . . TRBV7-2 TGTGCCAGCAGCCCGGGCTGGGAGACTCCGTATGGCTACACCTTC CASSPGWETPYGYTF
TRBJ1-1 . TRBD1 TRBV2 TGTGCCAGCAGTGGAGGCGACAGGGGCACTGAAGCTTTCTTT CASSGGDRGTEAFF
TRBJ1-1 . . TRBV6-5 TGTGCCAGCAGCCCTGGGCTGATTCCGGTCACTGAAGCTTTCTTT CASSPGLIPVTEAFF